The 32 T cell receptor beta chains presented below share a single source sample, sequenced in a study of T cells in severe cutaneous drug reactions. Libraries were made by iRepertoire multiplex PCR with TCR subtype-specific primers for bulk and single-cell sequencing. TCRdb reprocessed the multiplex PCR reads, keeping one entry per CDR3 protein, no DNA. The sample includes about 8,300 distinct CDR3 sequences. The donors had carbamazepine-induced Stevens-Johnson syndrome or toxic epidermal necrolysis. The sample comprised cells from a skin blister. Source of these receptors: a human donor with a severe cutaneous adverse drug reaction.

This clonotype counts as medium-sized by frequency. The V gene is TRBV6-6, the J gene TRBJ2-3. Germline V gene sequence: CDR1 MNHNY, CDR2 SVGAGI (reference sequence). The CDR3 runs 16 residues. CDR3 protein: CASSYSRDPNTDTQYF.

The chain combines TRBV7-9 with TRBJ2-1; absent DNA, TCRdb's TRBD2 call cannot be checked. The germline V gene has CDR1 SEHNR and CDR2 FQNEAQ (reference sequence). The CDR3 has 15 amino acids. CDR3 residues: CASSRTSVDYNEQFF.

The rearrangement uses TRBV27 and TRBJ2-1; no DNA is available, so the TRBD2 call from TCRdb remains unchecked. Germline loops: CDR1 MNHEY, CDR2 SMNVEV (reference sequence). CDR3 length equals 15 residues. CDR3 amino acids: CASCGEAGTCNEQFF.

The chain links TRBV12-3 or TRBV12-4 to TRBJ2-3. The CDR3 runs to 17 residues. CDR3 loop: CASSLRLQRDFTDTQYF.

The chain recombines TRBV2 with TRBJ2-7. Germline values: CDR1 SNHLY, CDR2 FYNNEI. CDR3 size: 12 residues. The CDR3 loop reads CASSSTGYEQYF. The variable domain in full, completed from reference TRBV2 and TRBJ2-7, reads EPEVTQTPSHQVTQMGQEVILRCVPISNHLYFYWYRQILGQKVEFLVSFYNNEISEKSEIFDDQFSVERPDGSNFTLKIRSTKLEDSAMYFCASSSTGYEQYFGPGTRLTVT.

V gene TRBV6-6 combines with J gene TRBJ2-4. Germline values: CDR1 MNHNY, CDR2 SVGAGI (reference sequence). The CDR3 totals 12 residues. CDR3 in amino acids: CASSSEVGIQYF.

V usage is TRBV29-1 and J usage is TRBJ2-7. This CDR3 has 11 residues. Per germline, CDR1 SQVTM and CDR2 ANQGSEA. The CDR3 loop is CSVSGPYEQYF.

The chain carries TRBV5-1 and TRBJ2-7; TCRdb's assignment of TRBD2 cannot be checked, as there is no DNA. Germline lookup yields CDR1 SGHRS and CDR2 YFSETQ. The CDR3 has 16 amino acids. The CDR3 here is CASSLGASGSSYEQYF.

This clonotype ranks as medium-sized (0.01 to 0.1%) in terms of frequency. This chain connects TRBV12-3 or TRBV12-4 to TRBJ2-2. This CDR3 spans 12 amino acids. The CDR3: CASSLGLGELFF.

The chain is built from TRBV4-3 and TRBJ2-1; the TCRdb call, TRBD2, lacks DNA for checking. This CDR3 region has 13 residues. CDR1 and CDR2 (germline): LGHNA, YSLEER. The CDR3 spells CASGLAGGDEQFF.

CDR3: CAWTGAGGIYGYTF. The V and J genes are TRBV30 and TRBJ1-2; TCRdb's D gene call, TRBD1, goes unchecked for lack of DNA. Germline V lookup: CDR1 GTSNPN, CDR2 SVGIG (reference sequence). This CDR3 contains 14 residues. The entire variable domain, with the rest obtained from reference TRBV30 and TRBJ1-2, is as follows: SQTIHQWPATLVQPVGSPLSLECTVEGTSNPNLYWYRQAAGRGLQLLFYSVGIGQISSEVPQNLSASRPQDRQFILSSKKLLLSDSGFYLCAWTGAGGIYGYTFGSGTRLTVV.

This chain joins TRBV4-3 and TRBJ2-7; TCRdb lists TRBD2, though no DNA is available to test this call. This CDR3 region has 16 residues. Germline CDR1 reads LGHNA; CDR2 reads YSLEER. This CDR3 reads CASSQDGAGGPREQYF.

Here the CDR3 reads CASSLEGGKTQYF. V usage is TRBV7-9 and J usage is TRBJ2-5; absent DNA, TCRdb's TRBD1 call cannot be checked. Germline V gene lookup returns CDR1 SEHNR and CDR2 FQNEAQ (reference sequence). This CDR3 has 13 amino acids.

The CDR3 is CASSKDRYTEAFF. V gene TRBV19 combines with J gene TRBJ1-1. This CDR3 contains 13 residues. Per germline, CDR1 LNHDA and CDR2 SQIVND (reference sequence).

The V gene is TRBV27, the J gene TRBJ2-1; TCRdb outputs TRBD2, but without DNA this stays unchecked. This CDR3 has 13 residues. Per the germline V gene, CDR1 is MNHEY and CDR2 is SMNVEV (reference sequence). This chain's CDR3 is CASSGLLDNEQFF.

The chain links TRBV27 to TRBJ1-6; TCRdb's assignment of TRBD1 cannot be checked, as there is no DNA. Germline loops: CDR1 MNHEY, CDR2 SMNVEV (reference sequence). The CDR3 covers 16 residues. CDR3 amino acids: CASSLKGVYRNSPLHF.

The V gene is TRBV6-2 or TRBV6-3, the J gene TRBJ2-2. The length of the CDR3 is 12 residues. CDR1 is MNHEY, CDR2 SVGEGT, per germline. CDR3 sequence reads: CASIVFAGELFF.

This chain links TRBV5-6 with TRBJ2-2. The CDR3 contains 14 residues. Germline V gives CDR1 SGHDT, CDR2 YYEEEE. CDR3: CASIGRGGTGELFF.

This rearrangement joins TRBV15 to TRBJ2-3; TCRdb lists TRBD2, though no DNA is available to test this call. The germline gives CDR1 LNHNV, CDR2 YYDKDF (reference sequence). The CDR3 is 17 amino acids. CDR3 protein: CATSRVGWRGSTDTQYF.

Here the CDR3 reads CASSPVAETSAHYEQYF. The gene calls are TRBV5-1 and TRBJ2-7; the D call of TRBD2 rests on TCRdb alone, since no DNA is present to check it. Germline V gives CDR1 SGHRS, CDR2 YFSETQ. This CDR3 has 17 residues.

This sequence joins TRBV11-2 and TRBJ2-7; the D call of TRBD2 rests on TCRdb alone, since no DNA is present to check it. Germline V lookup: CDR1 SGHAT, CDR2 FQNNGV. This CDR3 spans 16 amino acids. The CDR3: CASSSLDRASEYEQYF. The variable domain in full, with the rest retrieved from reference TRBV11-2 and TRBJ2-7, is EAGVAQSPRYKIIEKRQSVAFWCNPISGHATLYWYQQILGQGPKLLIQFQNNGVVDDSQLPKDRFSAERLKGVDSTLKIQPAKLEDSAVYLCASSSLDRASEYEQYFGPGTRLTVT.

This clonotype registers medium-sized by frequency. J is TRBJ2-1 and V is TRBV6-2 or TRBV6-3. Germline V lookup: CDR1 MNHEY, CDR2 SVGEGT. The CDR3 length is 11 residues. The CDR3 sequence is CASSYITEQFF.

The chain employs TRBV19 and TRBJ1-2; TCRdb proposes TRBD1, but this gene call is untestable without DNA. Germline CDR1 is LNHDA and CDR2 is SQIVND (reference sequence). This CDR3 comprises 12 residues. The chain's CDR3 is CASSDRGLGYTF.

V and J are TRBV4-1 and TRBJ2-7; absent DNA, TCRdb's TRBD2 call cannot be checked. Looked up from germline, CDR1 is MGHRA and CDR2 is YSYEKL. CDR3 length: 15 residues. The CDR3 region is CASSQEREGREEQYF.

This chain uses TRBV18 with TRBJ2-3; TCRdb returns TRBD2, unconfirmable since there is no DNA. The CDR3 length is 16 residues. Per the germline V gene, CDR1 is KGHSH and CDR2 is LQKENI. This CDR3 is CASSRRVALLTDTQYF.

The V call is TRBV5-1, the J call TRBJ2-5; checking the TCRdb D call of TRBD2 is not possible without DNA. Looked up from germline, CDR1 is SGHRS and CDR2 is YFSETQ. The CDR3 runs to 15 residues. This CDR3 is CASSLFRGKSETQYF.

The gene calls are TRBV20-1 and TRBJ1-2. Germline values: CDR1 DFQATT, CDR2 SNEGSKA (reference sequence). This CDR3 is 12 amino acids long. The CDR3: CSAGGINYGYTF.

The chain couples TRBV6-1 to TRBJ1-1. This CDR3 comprises 15 residues. The germline V gene has CDR1 MNHNS and CDR2 SASEGT. CDR3 sequence: CASSPPPGWNTEAFF.

The V call is TRBV6-1, the J call TRBJ2-1; TCRdb outputs TRBD2, but without DNA this stays unchecked. Germline V gene sequence: CDR1 MNHNS, CDR2 SASEGT. This CDR3 contains 16 residues. CDR3 amino acids: CASSEALAGGYNEQFF.

The chain employs TRBV6-1 and TRBJ1-5; the TCRdb call, TRBD1, lacks DNA for checking. This CDR3 is built from 16 residues. CDR1 is MNHNS, CDR2 SASEGT, per germline. The CDR3 region is CASSEGETAYYQPQHF.

V gene TRBV29-1 combines with J gene TRBJ2-5. The CDR3 sequence is 12 residues long. CDR1 is SQVTM and CDR2 is ANQGSEA in the germline V gene. This CDR3 is CSVEELAETQYF.

The CDR3 region is CASSDRGRVYGYTF. V usage is TRBV4-3 and J usage is TRBJ1-2; TCRdb names TRBD1, which stays unverified in the absence of DNA. The CDR3 has 14 residues. CDR1 and CDR2 (germline): LGHNA, YSLEER.